The rows below give T cell receptor beta chains drawn from one sample of a study of blood T cell repertoires in COVID-19. TCRdb keeps only in-frame clones here, not all; method: immunoSEQ multiplex PCR. The sample lists about 34,000 clones; roughly 74% were seen once. The sample was peripheral blood. All receptors derive from a man at least 80 years old with active or convalescent COVID-19. The conserved cysteine and the conserved F or W are not part of the CDR3 here.

V gene: TRBV2
CDR3 protein: ASLPWGGRKGYEQY

V gene: TRBV6-7
CDR3 protein: ASSYREIRSYEQY

V gene: TRBV7-3
CDR3 protein: ASSLRPSGGATDTQY

V gene: TRBV24-1
CDR3 protein: APSFIWWSSYNSPLH

V gene: TRBV19
CDR3 protein: ASSITGQSYSPLH

V gene: TRBV10-1
CDR3 protein: ASSVGTGLPDTQY

V gene: TRBV27
CDR3 protein: ASSPAPDRVRGYT

V gene: TRBV6-5
CDR3 protein: ASRTGTGGWYEQY

V gene: TRBV19
CDR3 protein: ASSIIGRGQQY

V gene: TRBV27
CDR3 protein: ASRLTGAGNTIY

V gene: TRBV5-1
CDR3 protein: ASSRSQGDETQY

V gene: TRBV18
CDR3 protein: ASSPQRNNEQF

V gene: TRBV27
CDR3 protein: ASSPWTGGGNTEAF

V gene: TRBV5-4
CDR3 protein: ASSTEAGYTGELF

V gene: TRBV29-1
CDR3 protein: SVEGAGSTDTQY

V gene: TRBV6-6
CDR3 protein: ASSFQGLGNEQF

V gene: TRBV28
CDR3 protein: ASSDQTVAKNIQY

V gene: TRBV28
CDR3 protein: ASSFRGLTGELF

V gene: TRBV28
CDR3 protein: ASSRDRAPLNNSPLH

V gene: TRBV29-1
CDR3 protein: AALRENYEQY

V gene: TRBV19
CDR3 protein: ASDRRAGASTYGYT

V gene: TRBV3-1/TRBV3-2
CDR3 protein: ASSPAGGSRELF

V gene: TRBV15
CDR3 protein: ATSRDTGTSGNTIY

V gene: TRBV7-8
CDR3 protein: ASSFRDSREQY

V gene: TRBV7-6
CDR3 protein: ASSPIQEAF

V gene: TRBV25-1
CDR3 protein: ASSDHGTSVYNEQF

V gene: TRBV5-1
CDR3 protein: ASSGKTGAGEQY

V gene: TRBV7-9
CDR3 protein: ASSLGLAGHEQF

V gene: TRBV6-5
CDR3 protein: ASSTRGEQY